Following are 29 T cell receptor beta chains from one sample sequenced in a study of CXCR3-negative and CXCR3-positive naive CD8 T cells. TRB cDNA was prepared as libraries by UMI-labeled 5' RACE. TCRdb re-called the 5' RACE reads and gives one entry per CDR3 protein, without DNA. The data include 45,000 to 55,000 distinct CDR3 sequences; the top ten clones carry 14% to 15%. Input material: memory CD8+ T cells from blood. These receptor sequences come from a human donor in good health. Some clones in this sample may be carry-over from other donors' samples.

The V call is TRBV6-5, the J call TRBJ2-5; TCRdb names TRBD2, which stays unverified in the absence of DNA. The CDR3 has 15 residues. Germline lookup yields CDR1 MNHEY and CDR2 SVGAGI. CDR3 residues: CASSYTSGGVETQYF.

The CDR3 loop is CASSLGGTGADGYTF. The chain couples TRBV7-3 to TRBJ1-2; absent DNA, TCRdb's TRBD1 call cannot be checked. Germline V lookup: CDR1 SGHTA, CDR2 FQGTGA. The CDR3 loop spans 15 amino acids.

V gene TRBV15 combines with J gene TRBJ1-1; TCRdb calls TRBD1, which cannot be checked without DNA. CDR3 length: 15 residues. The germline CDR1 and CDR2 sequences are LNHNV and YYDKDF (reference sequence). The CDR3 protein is CATSRVGDTGFEAFF. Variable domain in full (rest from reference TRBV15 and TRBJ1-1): DAMVIQNPRYQVTQFGKPVTLSCSQTLNHNVMYWYQQKSSQAPKLLFHYYDKDFNNEADTPDNFQSRRPNTSFCFLDIRSPGLGDTAMYLCATSRVGDTGFEAFFGQGTRLTVV.

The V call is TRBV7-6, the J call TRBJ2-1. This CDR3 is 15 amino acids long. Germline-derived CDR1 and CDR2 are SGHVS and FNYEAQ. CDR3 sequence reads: CASSLRGGSYNEQFF. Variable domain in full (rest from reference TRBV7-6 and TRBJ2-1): GAGVSQSPRYKVTKRGQDVALRCDPISGHVSLYWYRQALGQGPEFLTYFNYEAQQDKSGLPNDRFSAERPEGSISTLTIQRTEQRDSAMYRCASSLRGGSYNEQFFGPGTRLTVL.

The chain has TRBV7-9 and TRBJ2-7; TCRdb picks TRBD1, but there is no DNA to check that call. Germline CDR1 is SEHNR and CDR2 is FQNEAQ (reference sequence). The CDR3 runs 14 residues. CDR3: CASSPDRGFYEQYF.

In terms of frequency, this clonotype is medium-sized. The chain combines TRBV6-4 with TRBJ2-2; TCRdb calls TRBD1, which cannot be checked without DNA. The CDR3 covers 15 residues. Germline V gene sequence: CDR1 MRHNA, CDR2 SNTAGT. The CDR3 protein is CASSLSQGDTGELFF.

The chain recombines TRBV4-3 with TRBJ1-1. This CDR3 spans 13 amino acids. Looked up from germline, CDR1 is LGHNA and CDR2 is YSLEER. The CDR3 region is CASSQVGRTEAFF.

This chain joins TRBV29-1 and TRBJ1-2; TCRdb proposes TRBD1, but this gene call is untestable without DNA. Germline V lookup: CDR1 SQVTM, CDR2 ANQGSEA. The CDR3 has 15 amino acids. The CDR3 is CSAPYDRVGGYGYTF. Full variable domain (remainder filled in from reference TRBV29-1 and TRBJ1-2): SAVISQKPSRDICQRGTSLTIQCQVDSQVTMMFWYRQQPGQSLTLIATANQGSEATYESGFVIDKFPISRPNLTFSTLTVSNMSPEDSSIYLCSAPYDRVGGYGYTFGSGTRLTVV.

This CDR3 is CSVPSGTAGFEQFF. This chain links TRBV29-1 with TRBJ2-1; TCRdb designates TRBD2, a call that cannot be tested without DNA. Germline lookup yields CDR1 SQVTM and CDR2 ANQGSEA. The length of the CDR3 is 14 residues.

CDR3 region: CASSYEGALAGEQYF. The genes are TRBV6-2 or TRBV6-3 and TRBJ2-7; without DNA, the TCRdb call of TRBD2 cannot be checked. CDR3 length equals 15 residues. Germline CDR1 MNHEY, CDR2 SVGEGT.

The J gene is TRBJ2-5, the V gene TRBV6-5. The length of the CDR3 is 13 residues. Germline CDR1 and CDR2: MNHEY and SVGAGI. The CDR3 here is CASSYAVQETQYF.

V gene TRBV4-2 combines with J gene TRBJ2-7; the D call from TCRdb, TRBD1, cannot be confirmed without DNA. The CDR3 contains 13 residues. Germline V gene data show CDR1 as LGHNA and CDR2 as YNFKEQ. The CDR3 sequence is CASSQGYRDEQYF.

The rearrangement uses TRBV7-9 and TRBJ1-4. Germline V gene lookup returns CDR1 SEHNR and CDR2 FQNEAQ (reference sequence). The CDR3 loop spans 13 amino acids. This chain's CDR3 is CASSDGSNEKLFF.

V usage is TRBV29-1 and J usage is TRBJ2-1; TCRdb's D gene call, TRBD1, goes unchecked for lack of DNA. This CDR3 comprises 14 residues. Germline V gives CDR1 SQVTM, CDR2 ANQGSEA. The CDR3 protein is CSVEGTGADNEQFF.

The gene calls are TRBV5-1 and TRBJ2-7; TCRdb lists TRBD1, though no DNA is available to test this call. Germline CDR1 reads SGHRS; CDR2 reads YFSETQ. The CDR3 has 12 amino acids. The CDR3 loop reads CASGGQGYEQYF. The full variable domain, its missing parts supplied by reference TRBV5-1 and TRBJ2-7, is KAGVTQTPRYLIKTRGQQVTLSCSPISGHRSVSWYQQTPGQGLQFLFEYFSETQRNKGNFPGRFSGRQFSNSRSEMNVSTLELGDSALYLCASGGQGYEQYFGPGTRLTVT.

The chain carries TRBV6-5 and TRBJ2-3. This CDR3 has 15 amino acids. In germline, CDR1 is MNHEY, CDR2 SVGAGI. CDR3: CASSFHRYPTDTQYF.

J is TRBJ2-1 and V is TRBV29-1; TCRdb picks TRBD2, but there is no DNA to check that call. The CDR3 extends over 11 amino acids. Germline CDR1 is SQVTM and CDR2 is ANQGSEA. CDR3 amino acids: CSVQRDNEQFF.

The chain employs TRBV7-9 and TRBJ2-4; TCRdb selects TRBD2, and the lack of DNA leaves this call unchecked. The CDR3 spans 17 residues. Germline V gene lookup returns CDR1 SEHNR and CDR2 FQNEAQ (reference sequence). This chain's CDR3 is CASSLAGAGEIENIQYF.

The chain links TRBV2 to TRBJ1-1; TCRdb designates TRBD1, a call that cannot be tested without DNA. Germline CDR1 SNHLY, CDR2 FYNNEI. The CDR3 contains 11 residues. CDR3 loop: CASITGGEAFF.

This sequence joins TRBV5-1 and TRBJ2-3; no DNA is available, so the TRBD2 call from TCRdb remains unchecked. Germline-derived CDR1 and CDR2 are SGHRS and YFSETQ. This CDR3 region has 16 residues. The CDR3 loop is CASSWGLAGSTDTQYF.

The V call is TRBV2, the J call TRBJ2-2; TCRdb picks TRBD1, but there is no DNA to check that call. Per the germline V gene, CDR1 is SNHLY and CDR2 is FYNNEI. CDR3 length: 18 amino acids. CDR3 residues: CASSEIWRTGATTGELFF.

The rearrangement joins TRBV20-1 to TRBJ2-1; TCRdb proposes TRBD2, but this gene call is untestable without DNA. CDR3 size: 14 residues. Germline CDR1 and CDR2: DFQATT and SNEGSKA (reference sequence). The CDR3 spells CSAPGSERYNEQFF.

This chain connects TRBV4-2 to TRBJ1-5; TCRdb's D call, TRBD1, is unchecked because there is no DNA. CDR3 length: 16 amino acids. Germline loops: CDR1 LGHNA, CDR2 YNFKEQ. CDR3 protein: CASSLTGVGRNQPQHF.

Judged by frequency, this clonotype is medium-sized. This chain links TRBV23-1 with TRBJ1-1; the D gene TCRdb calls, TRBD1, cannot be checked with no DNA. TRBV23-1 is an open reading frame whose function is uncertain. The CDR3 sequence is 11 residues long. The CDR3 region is CASSHRAEAFF.

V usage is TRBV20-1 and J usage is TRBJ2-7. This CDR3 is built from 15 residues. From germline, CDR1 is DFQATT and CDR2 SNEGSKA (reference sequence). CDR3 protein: CSAEAAESSAYEQYF.

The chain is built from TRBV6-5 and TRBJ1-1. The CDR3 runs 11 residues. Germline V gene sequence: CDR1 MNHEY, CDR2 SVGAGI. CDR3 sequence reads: CASISWGEAFF.

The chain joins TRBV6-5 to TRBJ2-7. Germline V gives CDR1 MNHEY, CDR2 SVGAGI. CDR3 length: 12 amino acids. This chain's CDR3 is CASRDNTYEQYF.

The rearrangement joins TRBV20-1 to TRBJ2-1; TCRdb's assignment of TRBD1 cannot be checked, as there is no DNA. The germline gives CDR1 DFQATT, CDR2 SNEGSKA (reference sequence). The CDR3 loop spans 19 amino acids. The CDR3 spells CSARVGFRAGGVSYNEQFF.

The CDR3 sequence is CASSPSRDDYGYTF. The chain employs TRBV5-1 and TRBJ1-2; TCRdb's D gene call, TRBD1, goes unchecked for lack of DNA. The CDR3 contains 14 residues. Germline values: CDR1 SGHRS, CDR2 YFSETQ.